This T cell receptor (beta chain) is from a study of blood T cell repertoires in COVID-19. How the authors handled the data: Reference gene primer amplification in the assay estimated nucleated cell counts. The method was immunoSEQ multiplex PCR; TCRdb's version includes in-frame clones alone and lacks a portion of them. D and trimming come from the DNA, and the V and J calls and clone size come from that table. This table has approximately 210,000 clones, 80% to 90% appearing once. The CDR3 is 14 amino acids. Germline loops: CDR1 SNHLY, CDR2 FYNNEI. V gave up 8 bases and J gave up 2 bases, with 14 bases separating them.

This chain links TRBV2 with TRBJ2-3; D may be TRBD2 (6 bases). The sample comprised peripheral blood. The TCR originated in a man aged 45-65 years with active or convalescent COVID-19. The CDR3 region has the DNA TGTGCCAGCTCCCGCGGGATTTCCACAGATACGCAGTATTTT. Translation gives CASSRGISTDTQYF.